The clone carrying this TCR beta chain was found a few times. The germline gives CDR1 MGHDK, CDR2 SYGVNS. Trimming stripped 3 bases from V and 0 bases from J, with 8 bases between. This CDR3 has 15 residues. TCRdb processed the 5' RACE reads anew with MiXCR; each CDR3 protein has one entry. Of 95,000 to 120,000 distinct CDR3 sequences listed, 9.5% to 13% are singletons. This record belongs to a study of early T cells in non-severe SARS-CoV-2 infection. This sequence joins TRBV25-1 and TRBJ1-4, with D tentatively TRBD1 (6 bases). Sample: whole blood. The TCR sequence derives from an adult who was a healthcare worker with PCR-confirmed SARS-CoV-2 infection or an uninfected control (not recorded which). For the CDR3, the DNA is TGTGCCAGCAGTGACGCAGGGGCAACTAATGAAAAACTGTTTTTT. This encodes CASSDAGATNEKLFF.